The source of this T cell receptor (beta chain) is a study of vaccination and CD4 T cells after COVID-19. Notes on this clonotype: What it binds is not known.

The Oncomine TCR Beta short-read assay was applied to DNA of cultured CD4+ T cells. One entry per CDR3 protein, called by TCRdb with MiXCR from the PCR reads. The sample carries 9,000 to 15,000 distinct CDR3 sequences, around 58% recorded once. Treatment given: roughly 10-day PBMC culture with coronavirus spike peptide pools or control peptides (ViraFEST assay). Peptide pool stimulation in ViraFEST expanded antigen-specific T cells, whose TCRs were then sequenced. Whole-study results and caveats: Analysis covered relatively few convalescent patients and lacked any early post-infection timepoints.

Trimming cost V 3 bases and J 4 bases; bases outside gene matches: 7. CDR1 and CDR2 from the germline V gene are DFQATT and SNEGSKA (reference sequence). This CDR3 contains 15 residues. The sequence derives from a human donor who had recovered from COVID-19. The rearrangement links TRBV20-1 to TRBJ2-3; 10 bases align to TRBD2. The sample consisted of CD4+ T cells from blood, cultured in vitro. The CDR3 here is CSASDPLAGADTQYF. As DNA, the CDR3 is TGCAGTGCTAGTGACCCGCTAGCGGGAGCAGATACGCAGTATTTT.